These 28 T cell receptor beta chains came from one sample sequenced in a study of shared clonotypes between healthy human individuals (dated by TCRdb to between 2020 and 2021). Libraries were constructed by the immunoSEQ multiplex PCR assay. The clones in this table, taken by TCRdb from immuneACCESS, are in-frame only. Not every clone is retained; where verified, under half of the shortfall comes from an unresolved V gene, and the cause of the rest is unknown. The sample profile shows a few million clones; roughly 92% of them were found once. Around 0.14% of the sample lies in the top ten. Sequencing used naive CD4+ T cells sorted from blood. Reading the label with the study, this specimen's cell subset or site is: CD45RA+ positively selected. The source of these receptors is a man between 18 and 29 years old in good health.

Remarks on this clone: The sample carries other DNA sequences with the same CDR3. J is TRBJ2-3 and V is TRBV5-1; D is perhaps TRBD1 (6 bases). Trimming took off 0 bases at V and 1 base at J, with 9 bases between the two ends. CDR3 length: 15 amino acids. Germline CDR1 SGHRS, CDR2 YFSETQ. The chain's CDR3 is CASSLESGGTDTQYF. CDR3 in DNA: TGCGCCAGCAGCTTGGAGTCAGGGGGCACAGATACGCAGTATTTT.

This clone occurred once. This chain uses TRBV10-3 with TRBJ2-3, with 13 bases fitting TRBD2. J lost 5 bases, V lost 5 bases, and 7 bases had no gene match. The germline V gene encodes CDR1 ENHRY and CDR2 SYGVKD. This CDR3 spans 16 amino acids. CDR3 loop: CAISTRLAGGLDTQYF. The CDR3 DNA reads as TGTGCCATCAGTACTCGACTAGCGGGGGGTTTAGATACGCAGTATTTT.

The V gene is TRBV9, the J gene TRBJ1-2, with TRBD1 identical over 9 bases. The J segment lost 4 bases and the V segment lost 3 bases, leaving 10 bases of the junction unmatched. The CDR3 extends over 16 amino acids. CDR1 and CDR2 from the germline V gene are SGDLS and YYNGEE. Here the CDR3 reads CASSARTGDATYGYTF. The CDR3 DNA follows: TGTGCCAGCAGCGCCCGGACAGGGGACGCTACCTATGGCTACACCTTC.

The chain joins TRBV27 to TRBJ1-6, with a possible D match to TRBD1 (6 bases). Germline values: CDR1 MNHEY, CDR2 SMNVEV (reference sequence). The CDR3 spans 15 residues. V was trimmed by 8 bases and J by 8 bases, leaving 19 bases between them. CDR3 region: CASSLIRGWDSPLHF. The CDR3 DNA is TGTGCCAGCTCACTGATCAGGGGCTGGGATTCACCCCTCCACTTT.

The J gene is TRBJ1-6, the V gene TRBV5-1, with 7 bases that match TRBD1. Trimming removed 5 bases from V and 8 bases from J; junction bases left unmatched: 10. The CDR3 is 15 residues long. In germline, CDR1 is SGHRS, CDR2 YFSETQ. CDR3 sequence: CASSPRQGRDSPLHF. The CDR3 nucleotides are TGCGCCAGCAGTCCCAGACAGGGCCGGGATTCACCCCTCCACTTT.

This clone was picked up one time. This chain joins TRBV28 and TRBJ1-5; D is unresolved. The CDR3 sequence is 13 residues long. The germline CDR1 and CDR2 sequences are MDHEN and SYDVKM. V lost 7 bases and J lost 10, with 17 bases in between. The CDR3 sequence is CASNNRGTEPQHF. The CDR3 DNA reads as TGTGCCAGCAACAATCGGGGAACGGAACCCCAGCATTTT.

The chain is built from TRBV6-5 and TRBJ2-7; D uncertain. Germline V gene lookup returns CDR1 MNHEY and CDR2 SVGAGI. V shed 5 bases and J shed 2 bases, with 16 bases lying between them. The CDR3 loop spans 15 amino acids. CDR3 amino acids: CASSPSSIGTYEQYF. The CDR3, as DNA: TGTGCCAGCAGTCCGTCGTCGATCGGCACCTACGAGCAGTACTTC.

The chain links TRBV18 to TRBJ1-1; D uncertain. The CDR3 length is 11 residues. Between the trimmed V and J ends, which lost 5 bases and 6 bases, there was a span of 7 bases. Per the germline V gene, CDR1 is KGHSH and CDR2 is LQKENI. Written as DNA, the CDR3 is TGTGCCAGCTCAAATTGGGCTGAAGCTTTCTTT. Encoded protein: CASSNWAEAFF.

V usage is TRBV5-6 and J usage is TRBJ1-5; no definite D call. Germline-derived CDR1 and CDR2 are SGHDT and YYEEEE. The CDR3 runs to 13 residues. V was clipped by 4 bases and J by 0 bases, with 5 bases between them. This chain's CDR3 is CASSGGSNQPQHF. The CDR3, as DNA: TGTGCCAGCAGCGGAGGTAGCAATCAGCCCCAGCATTTT.

In this sample, this clone turned up once. The chain uses TRBV6-5 and TRBJ1-2; unclear D gene. The V gene's germline CDR1 is MNHEY and CDR2 SVGAGI. V gave up 7 bases and J gave up 8 bases, with 17 bases separating them. CDR3 length: 13 amino acids. The CDR3 sequence is CASKVLGPNGYTF. The CDR3 bases are TGTGCCAGCAAGGTTTTGGGTCCAAACGGCTACACCTTC.

This clone appeared once. The rearrangement uses TRBV12-5 and TRBJ2-2; D remains ambiguous. The V end was cut by 1 base, the J end by 4 bases, with 7 bases between. Germline CDR1 is LGHNT and CDR2 is FRNRAP. CDR3 length equals 14 residues. This CDR3 reads CASGLGFSTGELFF. The DNA for the CDR3 is TGTGCTAGTGGTTTGGGTTTTAGCACCGGGGAGCTGTTTTTT.

This clone showed up just once. CDR3 DNA: TGTGCCAGCAGTGATTCAGGGGGAACCTACGAGCAGTACTTC. Its protein is CASSDSGGTYEQYF. This chain links TRBV6-5 with TRBJ2-7, with 7 bases aligning to TRBD1. This CDR3 region has 14 residues. V lost 5 bases to trimming and J lost 2 bases; unmatched junction nucleotides: 6. The V gene's germline CDR1 is MNHEY and CDR2 SVGAGI.

The chain uses TRBV5-6 and TRBJ2-5; possibly TRBD1 for D (6 bases). Germline assignment: CDR1 SGHDT and CDR2 YYEEEE. The CDR3 has 13 residues. Trimming cost V 3 bases and J 5 bases, with 11 bases left between them. CDR3 region: CASSSPRGETQYF. The CDR3 coding sequence is TGTGCCAGCAGCTCACCGAGGGGGGAGACCCAGTACTTC.

As concerns this clone: At the DNA level, this CDR3 is encoded by other sequences in the same sample as well. The chain employs TRBV28 and TRBJ2-6; D is uncertain. The CDR3 contains 14 residues. Per germline, CDR1 MDHEN and CDR2 SYDVKM. V shed 3 bases and J shed 0 bases, with 3 bases lying between them. CDR3 sequence (DNA): TGTGCCAGCAGTTTCAGCTCTGGGGCCAACGTCCTGACTTTC. This translates into CASSFSSGANVLTF.

As regards this clone: In the same sample, other DNA sequences code for this CDR3. The V call is TRBV5-1, the J call TRBJ2-7; TRBD1 might be the D (7 bases). Germline CDR1 and CDR2: SGHRS and YFSETQ. There are 15 residues in the CDR3. V lost 0 bases and J lost 2, with 12 bases in between. CDR3 nucleotides: TGCGCCAGCAGCTTGGATGGAGGGGGCCCCTACGAGCAGTACTTC. It is translated as CASSLDGGGPYEQYF.

This rearrangement joins TRBV19 to TRBJ1-2; 9 bases match TRBD1. The CDR3 spans 14 residues. Germline V lookup: CDR1 LNHDA, CDR2 SQIVND (reference sequence). The J segment lost 2 bases and the V segment lost 6 bases, leaving 4 bases of the junction unmatched. CDR3 loop: CASRPGQGNYGYTF. The CDR3 DNA reads as TGTGCCAGTAGACCGGGACAGGGAAACTATGGCTACACCTTC.

This chain uses TRBV18 with TRBJ1-1; tentative D call: TRBD1 (6 bases). The CDR3 covers 16 residues. V dropped 3 bases and J dropped 6 bases, with 20 bases sitting between them. Germline V CDR1 and CDR2: KGHSH, LQKENI. The CDR3 sequence: CASSPFHRDTEAEAFF. CDR3 bases: TGTGCCAGCTCACCCTTTCACCGGGACACTGAGGCTGAAGCTTTCTTT.

Comment on this clone: The sample carries other DNA sequences with the same CDR3. The chain joins TRBV7-9 to TRBJ1-1; 10 positions agree with TRBD1. The CDR3 extends over 12 amino acids. V gave up 3 bases and J gave up 9 bases; unmatched junction bases: 1. Germline CDR1 reads SEHNR; CDR2 reads FQNEAQ (reference sequence). The CDR3 here is CASSLGQGQAFF. The DNA for the CDR3 is TGTGCCAGCAGCTTGGGACAGGGGCAAGCTTTCTTT.

As regards this clone: At one end the junction does not follow the germline gene, possibly because of a read error. The chain links TRBV5-4 to TRBJ2-4, with D unresolved. The CDR3 consists of 12 residues. Germline lookup yields CDR1 SGHNT and CDR2 YYREEE (reference sequence). CDR3 sequence reads: CASSLGETPPLF. DNA of the CDR3: TGTGCCAGCAGCTTGGGCGAAACCCCCCCTCTCTTC. Full variable domain (outside the CDR3, taken from reference TRBV5-4 and TRBJ2-4): ETGVTQSPTHLIKTRGQQVTLRCSSQSGHNTVSWYQQALGQGPQFIFQYYREEENGRGNFPPRFSGLQFPNYSSELNVNALELDDSALYLCASSLGETPPLFGAGTRLSVL.

The rearrangement joins TRBV6-6 to TRBJ2-3; the match to TRBD1 covers 10 bases. The trim removed 5 bases at V and 2 bases at J, leaving 1 base unmatched. The CDR3 consists of 14 residues. Germline CDR1 is MNHNY and CDR2 is SVGAGI (reference sequence). The CDR3 DNA reads TGTGCCAGCAGTGACAGGGGGCCCACAGATACGCAGTATTTT. Translated: CASSDRGPTDTQYF.

The chain uses TRBV4-3 and TRBJ2-1, with TRBD1 matching 7 bases. The CDR3 covers 15 residues. Unmatched junction bases numbered 8, after V lost 0 bases and J lost 9 bases. CDR1 is LGHNA, CDR2 YSLEER, per germline. The CDR3 DNA is TGCGCCAGCAGCCAAGAAAGGGGGCTCATGGGTGAGCAGTTCTTC. This encodes CASSQERGLMGEQFF.

The chain carries TRBV25-1 and TRBJ2-7, with D maybe TRBD2 (6 bases). The CDR3 length is 15 residues. Germline V gene lookup returns CDR1 MGHDK and CDR2 SYGVNS. With 0 bases removed from V and 5 bases from J, the gap between germline ends came to 14 bases. CDR3 in DNA: TGTGCCAGCAGTGAATATGGGACTGTCCTCGACGAGCAGTACTTC. Amino acids: CASSEYGTVLDEQYF.

Regarding this clone: This sample also contains other DNA sequences that code for the same CDR3. This chain joins TRBV18 and TRBJ1-5; D is uncertain. The CDR3 runs to 13 residues. CDR1 KGHSH and CDR2 LQKENI come from the germline V gene. V lost 2 bases and J lost 5, with 7 bases in between. The CDR3 coding sequence is TGTGCCAGCTCACCAGGGTTAGATCAGCCCCAGCATTTT. It codes for CASSPGLDQPQHF.

Points on this clone: Other DNA variants within this sample encode the same CDR3. The chain joins TRBV9 to TRBJ2-7; D is ambiguous. Trimming took 2 bases from V and 7 from J, leaving 13 bases between them. There are 13 residues in the CDR3. Looked up from germline, CDR1 is SGDLS and CDR2 is YYNGEE. CDR3 residues: CASSVTYDLEQYF. The CDR3 DNA sequence: TGTGCCAGCAGCGTCACCTACGATCTTGAGCAGTACTTC.

V is TRBV27 and J is TRBJ1-6, with 9 nucleotides matching TRBD1. CDR1 and CDR2 from the germline V gene are MNHEY and SMNVEV (reference sequence). The V and J ends lost 6 bases and 9 bases, in that order; junction bases with no gene match: 6. CDR3 length equals 14 residues. The CDR3 loop reads CASSGGQGSSPLHF. The CDR3 nucleotides are TGTGCCAGCAGCGGAGGACAGGGGAGTTCACCCCTCCACTTT.

This chain connects TRBV19 to TRBJ2-1; the match to TRBD2 covers 7 bases. Germline V gene sequence: CDR1 LNHDA, CDR2 SQIVND (reference sequence). This CDR3 spans 16 amino acids. J was trimmed by 6 bases and V by 3 bases; bases with no gene match: 11. Written as DNA, the CDR3 is TGTGCCAGTAGTATCGGCCGGGGCGGGGGAATCAATGAGCAGTTCTTC. Amino acids: CASSIGRGGGINEQFF.

Only a few counts were recorded for this clone. CDR3 nucleotide sequence: TGTGCCAGCAGCCCAGGGGGGGAAAACTATGGCTACACCTTC. Encoded protein: CASSPGGENYGYTF. This chain joins TRBV5-4 and TRBJ1-2, with 7 bases aligning to TRBD1. The J segment lost 2 bases and the V segment lost 4 bases, leaving 5 bases of the junction unmatched. The CDR3 spans 14 residues. The V gene's germline CDR1 is SGHNT and CDR2 YYREEE (reference sequence).

This rearrangement joins TRBV2 to TRBJ2-3, with 10 bases identical to TRBD2. The V gene's germline CDR1 is SNHLY and CDR2 FYNNEI. The CDR3 is 16 amino acids. With V trimmed by 4 bases and J by 0 bases, 4 bases remained unmatched. The CDR3 region is CASSALAGASTDTQYF. For the CDR3, the DNA is TGTGCCAGCAGTGCCCTAGCGGGAGCTAGCACAGATACGCAGTATTTT.